This T cell receptor beta chain was sequenced during a study of T cell changes during pregnancy in multiple sclerosis. The data were produced by immunoSEQ multiplex PCR, yet TCRdb's version contains in-frame clones alone and is incomplete. Of 73,000 or so clones listed, 90% are singletons. The sample here was peripheral blood, taken after pregnancy. The clonotype originates from a female donor in good health, enrolled as a control in a pregnancy study.

CDR3 in amino acids: CASSQDGGESGLAMFNEQFF. The CDR3 nucleotides read TGCGCCAGCAGCCAAGATGGAGGAGAATCGGGACTAGCGATGTTCAATGAGCAGTTCTTC. This chain connects TRBV4-1 to TRBJ2-1; TRBD2 matches at 10 bases. Germline loops: CDR1 MGHRA, CDR2 YSYEKL. The J segment lost 6 bases and the V segment lost 0 bases, leaving 17 bases of the junction unmatched. The CDR3 runs to 20 residues.